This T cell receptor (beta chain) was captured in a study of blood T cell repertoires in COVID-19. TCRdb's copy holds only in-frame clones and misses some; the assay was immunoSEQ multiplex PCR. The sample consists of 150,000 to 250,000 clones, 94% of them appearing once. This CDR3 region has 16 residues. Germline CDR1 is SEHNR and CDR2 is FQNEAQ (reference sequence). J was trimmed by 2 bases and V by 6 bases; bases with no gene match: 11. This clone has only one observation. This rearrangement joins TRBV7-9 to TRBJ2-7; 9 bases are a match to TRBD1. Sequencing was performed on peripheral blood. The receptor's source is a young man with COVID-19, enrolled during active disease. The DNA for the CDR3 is TGTGCCAGCAGTCCCATCGGACAGGGGAGGACCTACGAGCAGTACTTC. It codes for CASSPIGQGRTYEQYF.